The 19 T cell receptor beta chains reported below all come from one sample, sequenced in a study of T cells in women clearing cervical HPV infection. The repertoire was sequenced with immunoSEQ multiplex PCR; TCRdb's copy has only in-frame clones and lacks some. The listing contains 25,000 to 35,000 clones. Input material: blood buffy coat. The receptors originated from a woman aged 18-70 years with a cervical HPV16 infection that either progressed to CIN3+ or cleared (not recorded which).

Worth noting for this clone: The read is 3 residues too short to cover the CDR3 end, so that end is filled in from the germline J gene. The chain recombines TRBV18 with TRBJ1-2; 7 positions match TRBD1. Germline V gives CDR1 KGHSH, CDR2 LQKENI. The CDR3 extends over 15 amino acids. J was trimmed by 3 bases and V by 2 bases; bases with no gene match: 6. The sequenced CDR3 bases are TGTGCCAGCTCACCAGAGACAGGGAAGGACTATGGC. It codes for CASSPETGKDYG. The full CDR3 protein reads CASSPETGKDYGYTF.

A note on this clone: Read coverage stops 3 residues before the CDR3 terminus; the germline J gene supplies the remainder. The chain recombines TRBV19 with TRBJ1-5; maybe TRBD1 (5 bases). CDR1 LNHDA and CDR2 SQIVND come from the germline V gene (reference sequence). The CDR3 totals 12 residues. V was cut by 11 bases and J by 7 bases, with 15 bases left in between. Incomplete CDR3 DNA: TGTGCCTCTGGAGAGAGGACACAGCCC. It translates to CASGERTQP. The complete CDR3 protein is CASGERTQPQHF.

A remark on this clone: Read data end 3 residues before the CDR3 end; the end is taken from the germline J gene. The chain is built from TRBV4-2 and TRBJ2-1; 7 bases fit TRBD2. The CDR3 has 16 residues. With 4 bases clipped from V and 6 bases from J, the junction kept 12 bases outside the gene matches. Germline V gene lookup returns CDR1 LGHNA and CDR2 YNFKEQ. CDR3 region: CASSLQAGMHLNEQFF. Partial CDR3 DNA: TGTGCCAGCAGCCTACAAGCGGGAATGCACCTCAATGAG.

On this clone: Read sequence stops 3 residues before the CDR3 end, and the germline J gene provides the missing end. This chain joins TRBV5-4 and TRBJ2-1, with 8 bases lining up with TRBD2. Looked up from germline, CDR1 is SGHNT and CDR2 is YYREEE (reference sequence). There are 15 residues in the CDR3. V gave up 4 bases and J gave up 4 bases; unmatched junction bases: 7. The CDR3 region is CASSPSGGQYNEQFF. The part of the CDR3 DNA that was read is TGTGCCAGCAGCCCCAGCGGGGGACAATACAATGAG.

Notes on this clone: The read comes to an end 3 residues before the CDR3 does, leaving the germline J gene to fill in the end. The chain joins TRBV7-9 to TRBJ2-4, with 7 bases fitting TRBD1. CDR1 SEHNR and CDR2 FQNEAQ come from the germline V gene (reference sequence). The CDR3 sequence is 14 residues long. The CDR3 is CASSFGDSYYGQYF. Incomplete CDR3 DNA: TGTGCCAGCAGCTTCGGGGACAGTTACTATGGT.

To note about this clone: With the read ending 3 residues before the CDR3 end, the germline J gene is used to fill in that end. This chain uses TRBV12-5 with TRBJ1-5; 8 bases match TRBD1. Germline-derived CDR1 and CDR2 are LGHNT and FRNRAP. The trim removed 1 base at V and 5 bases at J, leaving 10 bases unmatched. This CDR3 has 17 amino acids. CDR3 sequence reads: CASGLGPPGGADQPQHF. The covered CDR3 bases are TGTGCTAGTGGTTTGGGGCCCCCAGGGGGCGCGGATCAGCCC.

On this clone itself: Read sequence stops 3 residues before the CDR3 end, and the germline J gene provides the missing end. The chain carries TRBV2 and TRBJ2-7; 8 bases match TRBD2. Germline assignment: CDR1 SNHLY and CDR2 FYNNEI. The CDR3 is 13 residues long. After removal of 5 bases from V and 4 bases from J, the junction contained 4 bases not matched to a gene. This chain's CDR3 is CASSWSSGYEQYF. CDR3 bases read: TGTGCCAGCAGTTGGTCTAGCGGGTACGAG. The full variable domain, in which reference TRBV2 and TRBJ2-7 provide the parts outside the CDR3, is EPEVTQTPSHQVTQMGQEVILRCVPISNHLYFYWYRQILGQKVEFLVSFYNNEISEKSEIFDDQFSVERPDGSNFTLKIRSTKLEDSAMYFCASSWSSGYEQYFGPGTRLTVT.

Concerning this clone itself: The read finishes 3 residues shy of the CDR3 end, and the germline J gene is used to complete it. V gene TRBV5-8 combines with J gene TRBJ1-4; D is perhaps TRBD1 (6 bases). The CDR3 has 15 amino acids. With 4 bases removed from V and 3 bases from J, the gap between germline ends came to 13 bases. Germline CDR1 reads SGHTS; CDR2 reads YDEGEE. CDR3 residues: CASSPGHNSNEKLFF. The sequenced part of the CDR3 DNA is TGTGCCAGCAGCCCGGGACATAACTCTAATGAAAAA. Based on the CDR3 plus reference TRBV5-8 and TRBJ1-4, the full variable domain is EAGVTQSPTHLIKTRGQQATLRCSPISGHTSVYWYQQALGLGLQFLLWYDEGEERNRGNFPPRFSGRQFPNYSSELNVNALELEDSALYLCASSPGHNSNEKLFFGSGTQLSVL.

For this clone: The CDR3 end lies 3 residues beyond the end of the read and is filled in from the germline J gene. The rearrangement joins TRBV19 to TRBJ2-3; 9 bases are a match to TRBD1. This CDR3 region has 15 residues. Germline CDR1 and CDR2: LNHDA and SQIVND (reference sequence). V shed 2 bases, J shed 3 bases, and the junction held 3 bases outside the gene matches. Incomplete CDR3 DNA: TGTGCCAGTAGTATATGGACAGGGGAAACAGATACG. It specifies CASSIWTGETDT. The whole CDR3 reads CASSIWTGETDTQYF.

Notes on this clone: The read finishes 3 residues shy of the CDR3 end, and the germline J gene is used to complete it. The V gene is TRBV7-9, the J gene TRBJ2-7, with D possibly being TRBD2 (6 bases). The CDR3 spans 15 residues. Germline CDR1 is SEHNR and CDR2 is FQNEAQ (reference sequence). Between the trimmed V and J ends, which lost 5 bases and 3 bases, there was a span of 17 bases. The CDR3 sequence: CASSAPSSADYEQYF. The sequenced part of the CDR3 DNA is TGTGCCAGCAGCGCCCCGTCTAGCGCGGACTACGAG.

The CDR3 loop is CASSQESSSDTQYF. The CDR3 DNA, read in part, is TGCGCCAGCAGCCAAGAATCCAGTTCAGATACG. V usage is TRBV4-1 and J usage is TRBJ2-3, with D unresolved. The read finishes 3 residues shy of the CDR3 end, and the germline J gene is used to complete it. V dropped 0 bases and J dropped 4 bases, with 8 bases sitting between them. The CDR3 runs to 14 residues. Germline CDR1 MGHRA, CDR2 YSYEKL.

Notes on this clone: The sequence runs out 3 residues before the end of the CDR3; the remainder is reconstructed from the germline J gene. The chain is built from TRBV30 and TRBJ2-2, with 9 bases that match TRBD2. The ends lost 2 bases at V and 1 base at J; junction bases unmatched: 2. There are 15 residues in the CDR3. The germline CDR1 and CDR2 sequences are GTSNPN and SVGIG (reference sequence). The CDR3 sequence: CAWSRLAENTGELFF. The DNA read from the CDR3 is TGTGCCTGGAGTCGACTAGCGGAGAACACCGGGGAG.

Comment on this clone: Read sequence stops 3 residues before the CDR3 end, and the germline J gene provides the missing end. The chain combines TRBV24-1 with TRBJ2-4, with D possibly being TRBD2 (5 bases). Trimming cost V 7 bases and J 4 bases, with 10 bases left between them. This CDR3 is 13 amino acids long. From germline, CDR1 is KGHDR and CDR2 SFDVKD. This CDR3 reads CATSNGGKNIQYF. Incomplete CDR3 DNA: TGTGCCACCAGCAATGGCGGGAAAAACATT.

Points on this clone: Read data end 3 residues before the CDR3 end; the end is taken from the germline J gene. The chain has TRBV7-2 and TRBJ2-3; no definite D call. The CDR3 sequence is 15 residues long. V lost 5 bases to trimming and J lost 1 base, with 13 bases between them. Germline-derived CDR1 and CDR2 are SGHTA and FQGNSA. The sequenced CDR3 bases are TGTGCCAGCAGCCCCTATTACGTTGGCACAGATACG. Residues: CASSPYYVGTDT. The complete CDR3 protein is CASSPYYVGTDTQYF.

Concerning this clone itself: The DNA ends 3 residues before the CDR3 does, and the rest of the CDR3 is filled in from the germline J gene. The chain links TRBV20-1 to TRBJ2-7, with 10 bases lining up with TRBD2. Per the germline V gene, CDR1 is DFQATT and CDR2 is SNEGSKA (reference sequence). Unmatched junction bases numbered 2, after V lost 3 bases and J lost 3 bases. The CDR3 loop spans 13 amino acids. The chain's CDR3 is CSASGLAVYEQYF. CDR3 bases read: TGCAGTGCTAGTGGACTAGCGGTCTACGAG.

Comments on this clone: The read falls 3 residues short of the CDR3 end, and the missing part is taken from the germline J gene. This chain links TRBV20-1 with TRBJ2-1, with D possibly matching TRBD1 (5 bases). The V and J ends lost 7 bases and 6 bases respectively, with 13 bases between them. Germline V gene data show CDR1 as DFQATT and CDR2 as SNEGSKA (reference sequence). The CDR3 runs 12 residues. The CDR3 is CSGQGIANEQFF. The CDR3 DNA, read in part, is TGCAGTGGGCAGGGAATAGCCAATGAG.

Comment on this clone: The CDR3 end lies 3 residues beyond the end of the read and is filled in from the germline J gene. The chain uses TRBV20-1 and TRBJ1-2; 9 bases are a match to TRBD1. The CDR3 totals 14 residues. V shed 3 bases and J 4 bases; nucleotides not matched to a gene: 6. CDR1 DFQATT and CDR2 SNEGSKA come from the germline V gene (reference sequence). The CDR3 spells CSASLGQGSYGYTF. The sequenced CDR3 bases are TGCAGTGCTAGTTTGGGACAGGGCTCCTATGGC.

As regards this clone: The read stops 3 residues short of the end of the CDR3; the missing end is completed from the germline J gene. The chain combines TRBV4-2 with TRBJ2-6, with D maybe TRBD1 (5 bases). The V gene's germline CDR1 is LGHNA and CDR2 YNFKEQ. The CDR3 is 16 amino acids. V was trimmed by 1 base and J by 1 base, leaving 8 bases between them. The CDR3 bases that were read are TGTGCCAGCAGCCAAGTATCAGGGTCTGGGGCCAACGTC. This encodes CASSQVSGSGANV. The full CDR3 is CASSQVSGSGANVLTF.

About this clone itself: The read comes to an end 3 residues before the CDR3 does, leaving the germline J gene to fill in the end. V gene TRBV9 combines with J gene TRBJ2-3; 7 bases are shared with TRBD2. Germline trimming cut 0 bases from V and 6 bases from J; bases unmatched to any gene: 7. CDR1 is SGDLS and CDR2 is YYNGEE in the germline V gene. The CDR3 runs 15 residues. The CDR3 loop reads CASSVAGGLRDTQYF. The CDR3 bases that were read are TGTGCCAGCAGCGTAGCGGGGGGTCTGCGGGATACG.